This paragraph reports one T cell receptor (beta chain). Its antigen target is currently unknown. No per-base quality is available; no much larger clone lies one base away. The source of the sample is a study of CD8 T cell repertoires and HIV-1 epitope variants (dated by TCRdb to 2018 to 2020). Regarding the research as a whole: In separate culture wells, T cells were stimulated with each of twenty-five peptides that represented autologous and known Gag and Nef epitope variants. The control conditions were a CMV, EBV and flu peptide pool, the Ebola AY9 epitope as a negative control, and a well with no peptide. The epitopes tested were three Gag epitope families plus Nef HW9 and YT9. T cells were enriched using the EasySep Human T Cell Enrichment Kit and then co-cultured with an equal number of autologous T cell-negative cells acting as antigen-presenting cells. For less than 13 days the cultures were kept in IMDM with gentamicin, and on days 3 and 7 half of the media was changed with IL-2, IL-7 and IL-15 added. An aliquot of 1M T cells was saved as an uncultured baseline condition, separate from the 80 to 95 T cell cultures. A total of 83 T cell cultures were run, with each culture condition done in triplicate except for one peptide, which was done in duplicate.

Including the terminal cysteine and phenylalanine, the CDR3 comprises 15 residues. Only the CDR3 region is kept as DNA, spanning 45 bases read in frame from base 1. CDR1 and CDR2, looked up from the germline V gene, are SGHTS and YDEGEE. Relative to germline, V is 4 bases shorter and J is 1 base shorter, with 15 bases between their ends. The EasySep Human CD8+ T Cell Enrichment Kit was used on day 10 to isolate CD8+ T cells from every culture. The immunoSEQ platform was used to sequence TCR beta CDR3 regions at survey depth. The QIAamp DNA micro kit was used to extract genomic DNA from every cultured and uncultured CD8+ T cell population. In the paper's pipeline: Any sample with under 5,000 productive reads was excluded, and this exclusion removed about 6% of the 75 cultures stimulated with HIV peptides. Sequences were trimmed to CDR3 by a MANAFEST web app, and nonproductive sequences, CDR3s under 5 amino acids, and sequences not starting with C or ending with F/W were removed. To count as antigen-specific, a clonotype had to be expanded in at least 2 of 3 replicates compared with the no-peptide control at FDR 0.01, and only within one epitope family. A frequency at least fivefold higher than in wells stimulated with peptides from other epitope families was additionally required for specific clonotypes. The table was pulled from immuneACCESS by TCRdb, which kept in-frame rearrangements only. Such tables lose some clones; where checked, under half of the loss comes from unresolved V genes, and the rest has no known cause. The V and J calls and clone size are taken from that table; D and trimming were inferred from the DNA. Recorded for this sample are approximately 5,000 clones; around two thirds of them occurred a single time. The ten largest clones take up roughly two fifths of the sample.

Study-wide conclusions, independent of this receptor: The assay identified only TCR beta chains and indicated proliferation to antigen, not T cell function or cytokine profile. About five clonotypes recognized the Nef KF9 family and one the HW9 family, with no responses to the TAALDMSHF plasma variant. The study identified eight to ten antigen-specific TCR beta clonotypes, over 5 of which appeared to be cross-reactive for autologous or known escape epitope variants.

The clonotype originates from a male donor with HIV. The specimen sequenced was cultured CD8+ T cells derived from PBMCs. Recombination joined TRBV5-8 with TRBJ2-7; possibly the D gene is TRBD1, per 5 matching bases. This receptor carries the CDR3 CASSTGHPNSYEQYF. The bases are TGTGCCAGCAGCACTGGACATCCCAATTCCTACGAGCAGTACTTC.